This T cell receptor (beta chain) is from a study of blood T cell repertoires in COVID-19. The assay was immunoSEQ multiplex PCR, and TCRdb's table has in-frame clones only and misses some. The table lists 80,000 or so clones, approximately 81% of them singletons. Trimming cost V 1 base and J 0 bases; bases outside gene matches: 10. The CDR3 runs to 19 residues. Germline CDR1 is SGHTA and CDR2 is FQGTGA. The rearrangement links TRBV7-3 to TRBJ1-5; 9 positions match TRBD1. Input material: peripheral blood. This TCR derives from a man between 60 and 75 years old with COVID-19, enrolled during active disease. The CDR3 spells CASSLSLTGGLYSNQPQHF. Here the CDR3 DNA reads TGTGCCAGCAGCTTAAGCCTGACAGGGGGATTATATAGCAATCAGCCCCAGCATTTT.